This record covers a single TCR beta chain. The antigen remains undetermined. Every sample had about 0.85-11 million cryopreserved PBMC in it before DNA extraction. This CDR3 has 15 amino acids. CDR1 and CDR2 (germline): MNHEY, SVGAGI. Trimming cost V 5 bases and J 5 bases, with 18 bases left between them. The sample comes from a study of long-term antiretroviral therapy in people with HIV. Background on the study: It was about a decade after the earliest samples that the 2015 immediate-ART recommendation appeared.

Overall study results and limits: Clones that had undergone expansion before ART dominated the repertoire at all time points.

The authors ran the immunoSEQ assay, v3.0, at survey level. Repertoires were generated with immunoSEQ multiplex PCR, while TCRdb's copy carries only in-frame clones and drops some. The sample lists 25,000 to 30,000 clones, roughly 80% occurring once. This TCR came from a man aged 30 to 39 with HIV. The chain is built from TRBV6-5 and TRBJ2-5; D is perhaps TRBD1 (6 bases). Source: unsorted PBMCs, taken 2.1 years after starting antiretroviral therapy. CDR3 sequence: CASSPVGRGDETQYF. The CDR3 DNA follows: TGTGCCAGCAGTCCCGTGGGCAGGGGCGATGAGACCCAGTACTTC.